Presented here are 26 T cell receptor beta chains from one specimen sequenced in a study of cytomegalovirus exposure and HLA in healthy donors (dated by TCRdb to 2016 to 2017). The protocol used for the library was the immunoSEQ multiplex PCR assay. For the multiplex PCR, a mixture combining 60 forward primers for TCR Vbeta segments and 13 reverse primers for TCR Jbeta segments was used. TCRdb stores this immuneACCESS table with in-frame sequences only. Part of the clones is absent; in the studies checked, under half of the shortfall reflects unresolved V genes, and no reason is known for the rest. This sample is represented by around 150,000 clones; roughly 80% of them were singletons. Roughly 2% of the sample is taken by the ten largest. Input material: PBMCs. These receptors were obtained from a man aged 50 to 59 in good health and CMV-seropositive.

The chain links TRBV6-5 to TRBJ1-1; D gene uncertain. Trimming pared 6 bases from V and 1 base from J, leaving 15 bases between. Germline CDR1 and CDR2: MNHEY and SVGAGI. The CDR3 contains 15 residues. CDR3 sequence: CASSPGLATNTEAFF. CDR3 nucleotides: TGTGCCAGCAGCCCCGGGTTGGCGACGAACACTGAAGCTTTCTTT.

The CDR3 nucleotides are TGCGCCAGCAGGCCGGAGACCCCGGGTCGGGCTTTCTTT. Its protein product is CASRPETPGRAFF. V gene TRBV10-2 combines with J gene TRBJ1-1; D is unclear. CDR1 WSHSY and CDR2 SAAADI come from the germline V gene. CDR3 length: 13 amino acids. V lost 6 bases and J lost 11, with 19 bases in between.

The chain has TRBV7-9 and TRBJ2-7; D is unresolved. The CDR3 loop spans 14 amino acids. Trimming left V 7 bases short and J 7 bases short, with 20 bases between. Germline V CDR1 and CDR2: SEHNR, FQNEAQ (reference sequence). In nucleotides, the CDR3 is TGTGCCAGCATGGTAACCCCCGGTAGTCGAGAGCAGTACTTC. Its translation is CASMVTPGSREQYF.

This clone was detected only a few times. The rearrangement links TRBV28 to TRBJ2-1; TRBD2 matches at 14 bases. CDR1 is MDHEN and CDR2 is SYDVKM in the germline V gene. V trimming: 5 bases; J trimming: 7 bases; junction bases outside the gene matches: 4. This CDR3 is 15 amino acids long. CDR3 coding DNA: TGTGCCAGCAGTCGGTGGACTAGCGGGGGGAATGAGCAGTTCTTC. It is translated as CASSRWTSGGNEQFF. The full variable domain, its missing parts supplied by reference TRBV28 and TRBJ2-1, is DVKVTQSSRYLVKRTGEKVFLECVQDMDHENMFWYRQDPGLGLRLIYFSYDVKMKEKGDIPEGYSVSREKKERFSLILESASTNQTSMYLCASSRWTSGGNEQFFGPGTRLTVL.

The chain combines TRBV7-2 with TRBJ1-1; 8 bases agree with TRBD1. V dropped 1 base and J dropped 0; count of bases not matched to a gene: 7. Germline CDR1 SGHTA, CDR2 FQGNSA. The CDR3 consists of 17 residues. The CDR3 coding sequence is TGTGCCAGCAGCTTAGTTGGACAGGGCGCCATGAACACTGAAGCTTTCTTT. Its translation is CASSLVGQGAMNTEAFF.

This clone showed up just a few times. This sample includes further DNA sequences coding for the same CDR3. This rearrangement joins TRBV18 to TRBJ2-7, with 9 bases that match TRBD1. Germline values: CDR1 KGHSH, CDR2 LQKENI. V shed 3 bases and J 2 bases; nucleotides not matched to a gene: 2. There are 14 residues in the CDR3. CDR3 nucleotides: TGTGCCAGCTCACCGGGACAGGGTCCCTACGAGCAGTACTTC. Residues: CASSPGQGPYEQYF.

V and J are TRBV7-2 and TRBJ1-6; no firm D call. Trimming removed 3 bases from V and 7 bases from J, with 19 bases in between. Per the germline V gene, CDR1 is SGHTA and CDR2 is FQGNSA. CDR3 length equals 17 residues. CDR3 in DNA: TGTGCCAGCAGCTTCACTTTGGGCCTAATAAGAAATTCACCCCTCCACTTT. Protein sequence: CASSFTLGLIRNSPLHF. Complete variable domain (other parts from reference TRBV7-2 and TRBJ1-6): GAGVSQSPSNKVTEKGKDVELRCDPISGHTALYWYRQSLGQGLEFLIYFQGNSAPDKSGLPSDRFSAERTGGSVSTLTIQRTQQEDSAVYLCASSFTLGLIRNSPLHFGNGTRLTVT.

The chain combines TRBV13 with TRBJ1-4, with 7 bases matching TRBD1. The CDR3 has 16 amino acids. Germline V gene lookup returns CDR1 PRHDT and CDR2 FYEKMQ (reference sequence). Trimming cost V 4 bases and J 7 bases; bases outside gene matches: 12. CDR3 bases: TGTGCCAGCAGCTCCGTACACGACAGGGACTTTGAAAAACTGTTTTTT. This sequence encodes CASSSVHDRDFEKLFF.

The J gene is TRBJ1-6, the V gene TRBV28, with D hard to call. The CDR3 loop spans 15 amino acids. The germline V gene has CDR1 MDHEN and CDR2 SYDVKM. Trimming pared 2 bases from V and 0 bases from J, leaving 5 bases between. The CDR3 nucleotides are TGTGCCAGCAGTTTAGGAGGCTCCTATAATTCACCCCTCCACTTT. The encoded protein is CASSLGGSYNSPLHF.

The J gene is TRBJ2-6, the V gene TRBV10-3, with a possible D match to TRBD1 (5 bases). This CDR3 is built from 15 residues. Germline V gene data show CDR1 as ENHRY and CDR2 as SYGVKD. Trimming took 9 bases from V and 2 from J, leaving 14 bases between them. The CDR3 sequence: CAISTGSAGANVLTF. The CDR3, as DNA: TGTGCCATTTCAACAGGTTCGGCTGGGGCCAACGTCCTGACTTTC.

This clone has more than one count but fewer than ten. The genes are TRBV5-4 and TRBJ2-5; the match to TRBD2 covers 7 bases. V was pared by 4 bases and J by 4 bases, with 7 bases of the junction left unmatched. Germline lookup yields CDR1 SGHNT and CDR2 YYREEE (reference sequence). This CDR3 has 14 residues. CDR3 loop: CASSLAGDGETQYF. The CDR3 region has the DNA TGTGCCAGCAGCCTGGCGGGGGATGGAGAGACCCAGTACTTC. Complete variable domain (other parts from reference TRBV5-4 and TRBJ2-5): ETGVTQSPTHLIKTRGQQVTLRCSSQSGHNTVSWYQQALGQGPQFIFQYYREEENGRGNFPPRFSGLQFPNYSSELNVNALELDDSALYLCASSLAGDGETQYFGPGTRLLVL.

In DNA, the CDR3 is TGTGCCAGCAGCTTAGGTGGGGATCTAGCGGGGTACAATGAGCAGTTCTTC. Amino acid sequence: CASSLGGDLAGYNEQFF. The V and J genes are TRBV5-4 and TRBJ2-1; 9 nucleotides agree with TRBD2. The CDR3 runs 17 residues. Germline V CDR1 and CDR2: SGHNT, YYREEE (reference sequence). The V segment lost 2 bases and the J segment 4 bases; nucleotides outside the gene matches: 10.

The chain employs TRBV5-1 and TRBJ2-2; D perhaps matches TRBD2 (6 bases). Trimming pared 4 bases from V and 7 bases from J, leaving 11 bases between. This CDR3 contains 13 residues. Per germline, CDR1 SGHRS and CDR2 YFSETQ. The CDR3 here is CASSVGGGGELFF. CDR3 sequence (DNA): TGCGCCAGCAGCGTCGGGGGAGGCGGGGAGCTGTTTTTT.

This clone is a singleton in its sample. The V and J genes are TRBV30 and TRBJ2-2; D perhaps matches TRBD1 (5 bases). There are 13 residues in the CDR3. Trimming took 2 bases from V and 4 from J, leaving 8 bases between them. Germline CDR1 reads GTSNPN; CDR2 reads SVGIG (reference sequence). This CDR3 reads CAWSPTVTGELFF. The DNA for the CDR3 is TGTGCCTGGAGTCCGACAGTCACCGGGGAGCTGTTTTTT.

This sequence joins TRBV7-2 and TRBJ2-7; tentatively, D is TRBD2 (7 bases). CDR1 SGHTA and CDR2 FQGNSA come from the germline V gene. This CDR3 region has 15 residues. Trimming cost V 1 base and J 1 base, with 11 bases left between them. CDR3 amino acids: CASSLVGGRSYEQYF. CDR3 DNA: TGTGCCAGCAGCTTAGTCGGGGGGCGGTCCTACGAGCAGTACTTC. Complete variable domain (other parts from reference TRBV7-2 and TRBJ2-7): GAGVSQSPSNKVTEKGKDVELRCDPISGHTALYWYRQSLGQGLEFLIYFQGNSAPDKSGLPSDRFSAERTGGSVSTLTIQRTQQEDSAVYLCASSLVGGRSYEQYFGPGTRLTVT.

In its sample, this clone was seen once. The chain carries TRBV6-5 and TRBJ1-2, with 8 bases fitting TRBD1. Germline V CDR1 and CDR2: MNHEY, SVGAGI. The V gene end was trimmed by 5 bases and the J gene end by 4 bases; junction bases not matched to a gene: 6. The CDR3 extends over 14 amino acids. DNA for the CDR3: TGTGCCAGCAGTCAGCTTACAGGGGGCTATGGCTACACCTTC. Its protein product is CASSQLTGGYGYTF.

The V and J genes are TRBV12-5 and TRBJ2-5, with D tentatively TRBD1 (6 bases). The better agreement between TRBJ2-7 and the DNA end casts doubt on the J call. Looked up from germline, CDR1 is LGHNT and CDR2 is FRNRAP. This CDR3 region has 13 residues. The CDR3 is CASGSHRAYEQYF. CDR3 in DNA: TGTGCTAGTGGTAGCCACAGGGCCTACGAGCAGTACTTC.

The rearrangement uses TRBV7-2 and TRBJ1-2, with D possibly TRBD1 on 6 matching bases. Germline CDR1 is SGHTA and CDR2 is FQGNSA. V lost 5 bases to trimming and J lost 8 bases, with 15 bases between them. CDR3 size: 13 residues. CDR3 bases: TGTGCCAGCAGCCTAGGGGGTAGGGGAGGCTACACCTTC. Amino acids: CASSLGGRGGYTF.

The chain combines TRBV5-6 with TRBJ1-3; D possibly corresponds to TRBD1 (5 bases). The CDR3 sequence is 15 residues long. Trimming removed 0 bases from V and 0 bases from J, with 7 bases in between. From germline, CDR1 is SGHDT and CDR2 YYEEEE. CDR3 in amino acids: CASSLGDFSGNTIYF. The DNA of the CDR3 is TGTGCCAGCAGCTTGGGGGACTTCTCTGGAAACACCATATATTTT.

The V call is TRBV29-1, the J call TRBJ1-1; D may be TRBD1 (5 bases). Germline assignment: CDR1 SQVTM and CDR2 ANQGSEA. The CDR3 is 14 amino acids. The V end lost 0 bases, the J end lost 1 base, and 9 bases lay between the germline ends. CDR3 in amino acids: CSVEDGHPNTEAFF. CDR3 DNA sequence: TGCAGCGTTGAAGATGGACACCCGAACACTGAAGCTTTCTTT.

This clone occurred a few times. The sample has other DNA sequences that encode this CDR3 too. This sequence joins TRBV5-1 and TRBJ2-3, with D possibly TRBD2 on 6 matching bases. The V end was cut by 2 bases, the J end by 6 bases, with 16 bases between. Germline V CDR1 and CDR2: SGHRS, YFSETQ. The CDR3 consists of 15 residues. Written as DNA, the CDR3 is TGCGCCAGCAGCTTTGGTGCGGGCGCGGGGGATACGCAGTATTTT. The encoded protein is CASSFGAGAGDTQYF. Using reference TRBV5-1 and TRBJ2-3 for the parts outside the CDR3, the full variable domain is KAGVTQTPRYLIKTRGQQVTLSCSPISGHRSVSWYQQTPGQGLQFLFEYFSETQRNKGNFPGRFSGRQFSNSRSEMNVSTLELGDSALYLCASSFGAGAGDTQYFGPGTRLTVL.

This clone was found a few times. This chain connects TRBV6-5 to TRBJ2-2; the D is unclear. V was trimmed by 6 bases and J by 7 bases, leaving 12 bases between them. The CDR3 contains 13 residues. The germline gives CDR1 MNHEY, CDR2 SVGAGI. The CDR3 coding sequence is TGTGCCAGCAGCTCCAAGCCGGGCGGGGAGCTGTTTTTT. Protein product: CASSSKPGGELFF.

This chain uses TRBV5-1 with TRBJ1-1; TRBD1 matches at 12 bases. Unmatched junction bases numbered 11, after V lost 4 bases and J lost 4 bases. Germline CDR1 is SGHRS and CDR2 is YFSETQ. The CDR3 sequence is 17 residues long. This CDR3 is CASSEDRDRGLPTEAFF. The CDR3, as DNA: TGCGCCAGCAGCGAGGATAGGGACAGGGGGCTTCCCACTGAAGCTTTCTTT. The whole variable domain, filled in from reference TRBV5-1 and TRBJ1-1, reads KAGVTQTPRYLIKTRGQQVTLSCSPISGHRSVSWYQQTPGQGLQFLFEYFSETQRNKGNFPGRFSGRQFSNSRSEMNVSTLELGDSALYLCASSEDRDRGLPTEAFFGQGTRLTVV.

This clone was seen a single time. The V and J genes are TRBV7-2 and TRBJ1-2, with D possibly being TRBD1 (5 bases). This CDR3 region has 12 residues. Germline values: CDR1 SGHTA, CDR2 FQGNSA. Trimming cost V 7 bases and J 8 bases, with 14 bases left between them. For the CDR3, the DNA is TGTGCCAGCACGTTCGCGGGGGTGGGCTACACCTTC. As protein: CASTFAGVGYTF.

The rearrangement uses TRBV7-3 and TRBJ2-1; TRBD2 agrees at 9 bases. The CDR3 contains 15 residues. J gave up 8 bases and V 7 bases, and 12 bases lay outside the gene matches. Germline-derived CDR1 and CDR2 are SGHTA and FQGTGA. CDR3 sequence (DNA): TGTGCCAGCAACCCCGGCGGGGGGGCGATTCATGAGCAGTTCTTC. This encodes CASNPGGGAIHEQFF. The full variable domain, rest sourced from reference TRBV7-3 and TRBJ2-1, is GAGVSQTPSNKVTEKGKYVELRCDPISGHTALYWYRQSLGQGPEFLIYFQGTGAADDSGLPNDRFFAVRPEGSVSTLKIQRTERGDSAVYLCASNPGGGAIHEQFFGPGTRLTVL.

This chain joins TRBV5-1 and TRBJ1-2, with 12 positions matching TRBD1. This CDR3 comprises 14 residues. Germline CDR1 reads SGHRS; CDR2 reads YFSETQ. V lost 4 bases and J lost 8; bases outside the gene matches: 6. The CDR3 loop is CASSVGQGAYGYTF. Here the CDR3 DNA reads TGCGCCAGCAGCGTGGGACAGGGGGCTTACGGCTACACCTTC.